A selection of T cell receptor beta chains follows, all from one sample in a study of blood T cell repertoires in COVID-19. Profiling relied on immunoSEQ multiplex PCR, and the TCRdb table lists in-frame clones only, not all of them. Among under 300,000 clones listed, 70% to 90% were seen once. Sequencing was performed on PBMCs or T cells enriched from blood (not recorded which). The receptors were sampled from a woman between 50 and 59 years old who had recovered from COVID-19. Both conserved end residues are trimmed from each CDR3. D genes are given only for firm matches. Only part of the rows carry a size: once, few, many, or a class if the clone is expanded.

TRBJ2-2 TRBV5-1 TRBD1 - ASSIKGQINTGELF
TRBJ2-1 TRBV28 TRBD2 - ASSSNSGMSSYNEQF
TRBJ2-7 TRBV15 TRBD2 - ATRAEVAGALEQY
TRBJ2-7 TRBV21-1 - - ASSKGGHLACIPYEQY
TRBJ2-3 TRBV12-3/TRBV12-4 TRBD2 - ASRPAGNGAQY
TRBJ1-1 TRBV5-1 - few ASSSSGDTEAF
TRBJ1-1 TRBV11-3 TRBD1 - ASSLGTGMNTEAF
TRBJ1-1 TRBV14 - - ATTIYRGTEAF
TRBJ1-1 TRBV6-5 - - ASRGLKTEAF
TRBJ2-6 TRBV28 TRBD2 - ASSRGRPNSGANVLT
TRBJ2-3 TRBV30 - - AWSPTGSSTDTQY
TRBJ2-5 TRBV28 TRBD2 once ASSFLSGNQETQY
TRBJ2-1 TRBV5-1 - - ASSPTGGSYNEQF
TRBJ2-7 TRBV5-1 - - ASSETRSGEQY